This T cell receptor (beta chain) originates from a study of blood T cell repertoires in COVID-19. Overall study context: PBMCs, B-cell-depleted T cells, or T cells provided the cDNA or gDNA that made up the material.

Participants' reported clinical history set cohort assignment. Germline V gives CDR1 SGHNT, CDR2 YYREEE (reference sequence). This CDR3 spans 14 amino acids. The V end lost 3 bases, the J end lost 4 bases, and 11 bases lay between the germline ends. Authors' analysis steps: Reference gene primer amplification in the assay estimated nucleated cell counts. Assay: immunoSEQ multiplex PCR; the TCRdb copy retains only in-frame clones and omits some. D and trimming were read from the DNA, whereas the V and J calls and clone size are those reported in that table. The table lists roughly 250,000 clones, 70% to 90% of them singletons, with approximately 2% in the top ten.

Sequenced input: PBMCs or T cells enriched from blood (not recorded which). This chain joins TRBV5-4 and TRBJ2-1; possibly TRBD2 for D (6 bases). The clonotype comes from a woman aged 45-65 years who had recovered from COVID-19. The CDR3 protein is CASSSHGGYNEQFF. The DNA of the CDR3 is TGTGCCAGCAGCTCTCATGGAGGGTACAATGAGCAGTTCTTC.